This TCR beta chain was retrieved from a study of human T cells and chemical hapten exposure. Across the whole study: The upper back received 0.01% DPC by patch testing, with results read at 6 days.

Indicated time point: patch test 1, 2 weeks after DPC sensitization. The treatment here: therapeutic diphenylcyclopropenone sensitization with weekly scalp DPC. Unseparated into fractions, whole blood served as the source from which total RNA was extracted. V lost 5 bases, J lost 0 bases, and 5 bases stayed unmatched. Germline-derived CDR1 and CDR2 are LNHDA and SQIVND (reference sequence). CDR3 length: 15 residues. This clonotype was detected many times. During construction of the library, unique molecular identifiers were attached to individual cDNA molecules for quantitative, reproducible TCR counting. MiXCR, applied by TCRdb to the RACE reads, yields one record per CDR3 protein. The table has some 52,000 distinct CDR3 sequences, roughly 11% seen once; the top ten hold around 2%.

The gene calls are TRBV19 and TRBJ2-5; 8 positions agree with TRBD2. The sequenced sample was whole blood, obtained in connection with sensitization to the hapten diphenylcyclopropenone (DPC). The source is a woman aged 40 to 50 with alopecia areata. Some clones in this sample may be carry-over from other donors' samples. CDR3 DNA: TGTGCCAGTAGTTATGGCGGGGGGAACCAAGAGACCCAGTACTTC. Translated, it gives CASSYGGGNQETQYF. Full variable domain (remainder filled in from reference TRBV19 and TRBJ2-5): DGGITQSPKYLFRKEGQNVTLSCEQNLNHDAMYWYRQDPGQGLRLIYYSQIVNDFQKGDIAEGYSVSREKKESFPLTVTSAQKNPTAFYLCASSYGGGNQETQYFGPGTRLLVL.